Below, 14 T cell receptor beta chains from the same sample are listed, as sequenced in a study of blood T cells in healthy people across ages. The second PCR ran roughly 6 to 12 cycles with a sample-barcoded 5' primer and J-beta primers. TCRdb re-analysed the 5' RACE reads in MiXCR, keeping a single row per CDR3 protein. The top ten clones hold roughly 9% of a sample with approximately 760,000 distinct CDR3 sequences, around 25% of them seen once. These data were likewise used in another study, on T cells of mothers and their children.

The sequenced sample was blood. The receptors stem from a boy between 5 and 17 years old in good health.

This clonotype occurred a few times. This chain links TRBV25-1 with TRBJ2-7, with 8 bases matching TRBD1. V lost 10 bases, J lost 7 bases, and 15 bases stayed unmatched. Germline CDR1 reads MGHDK; CDR2 reads SYGVNS. There are 14 residues in the CDR3. CDR3 nucleotides: TGTGCCACCACCCCGAGGCAGGGGGCGAGGGAGCAGTACTTC. Its protein product is CATTPRQGAREQYF.

The V and J genes are TRBV7-3 and TRBJ2-1; 8 bases match TRBD2. V lost 5 bases and J lost 7; bases outside the gene matches: 10. The CDR3 spans 15 residues. The germline CDR1 and CDR2 sequences are SGHTA and FQGTGA. This CDR3 reads CASSTTGGPWNEQFF. CDR3 sequence (DNA): TGTGCCAGCAGCACCACGGGAGGGCCGTGGAATGAGCAGTTCTTC. Full variable domain (remainder filled in from reference TRBV7-3 and TRBJ2-1): GAGVSQTPSNKVTEKGKYVELRCDPISGHTALYWYRQSLGQGPEFLIYFQGTGAADDSGLPNDRFFAVRPEGSVSTLKIQRTERGDSAVYLCASSTTGGPWNEQFFGPGTRLTVL.

The chain has TRBV28 and TRBJ2-5, with 8 bases fitting TRBD1. The germline CDR1 and CDR2 sequences are MDHEN and SYDVKM. V dropped 5 bases and J dropped 5; count of bases not matched to a gene: 7. CDR3 size: 14 residues. The CDR3, as DNA: TGTGCCAGCAGTGGTGACAGGGGCGGGGAGACCCAGTACTTC. Translation gives CASSGDRGGETQYF.

CDR3 in DNA: TGCGCCAGCAGCCAGGACCCTCTTATGGACGGTCAAGAGACCCAGTACTTC. Encoded protein: CASSQDPLMDGQETQYF. The J gene is TRBJ2-5, the V gene TRBV4-3; D uncertain. Per germline, CDR1 LGHNA and CDR2 YSLEER. The V and J ends lost 3 bases and 2 bases respectively, with 19 bases between them. This CDR3 spans 17 amino acids.

This clonotype was observed a handful of times. One end of the junction does not line up with germline, which may come from a read error. The chain joins TRBV20-1 to TRBJ1-1; D is unclear. Germline V gene sequence: CDR1 DFQATT, CDR2 SNEGSKA (reference sequence). CDR3 size: 12 residues. CDR3: CSARVLEARAFF. DNA of the CDR3: TGCAGTGCCAGAGTATTGGAGGCTAGGGCTTTCTTT.

This chain joins TRBV7-8 and TRBJ2-5; D might be TRBD2 (5 bases). The DNA end lines up better with TRBJ2-1; the J call may be wrong. The CDR3 contains 14 residues. Per germline, CDR1 SGHVS and CDR2 FQNEAQ. CDR3 amino acids: CASRLSAGYNEQFF. The CDR3 DNA follows: TGTGCCAGCAGGCTTTCGGCGGGTTACAATGAGCAGTTCTTC.

The chain combines TRBV7-9 with TRBJ2-5, with 9 bases matching TRBD2. The J call is doubtful: the DNA matches TRBJ2-1 better. The germline CDR1 and CDR2 sequences are SEHNR and FQNEAQ (reference sequence). There are 14 residues in the CDR3. As DNA, the CDR3 is TGTGCCAGCAGCTTAAGCGGGAGGAACAATGAGCAGTTCTTC. This gives the protein CASSLSGRNNEQFF.

J is TRBJ1-1 and V is TRBV7-2; D is unclear. Germline values: CDR1 SGHTA, CDR2 FQGNSA. This CDR3 has 14 residues. The ends were cut back, 1 base at V and 0 bases at J, with 6 bases in the middle. The CDR3 region has the DNA TGTGCCAGCAGCTTAGGATTCGTGAACACTGAAGCTTTCTTT. Protein: CASSLGFVNTEAFF.

V and J are TRBV7-9 and TRBJ2-5; TRBD1 matches 7 bases. CDR3 size: 14 residues. The germline gives CDR1 SEHNR, CDR2 FQNEAQ (reference sequence). V trimming: 3 bases; J trimming: 2 bases; junction bases outside the gene matches: 3. The CDR3 is CASSFWGQQETQYF. In DNA, the CDR3 is TGTGCCAGCAGCTTCTGGGGACAGCAAGAGACCCAGTACTTC. The whole variable domain, filled in from reference TRBV7-9 and TRBJ2-5, reads DTGVSQNPRHKITKRGQNVTFRCDPISEHNRLYWYRQTLGQGPEFLTYFQNEAQLEKSRLLSDRFSAERPKGSFSTLEIQRTEQGDSAMYLCASSFWGQQETQYFGPGTRLLVL.

The chain carries TRBV5-6 and TRBJ2-5, with TRBD1 matching over 7 bases. The tail of the sequence fits TRBJ2-7 better, so the J call may be wrong. The length of the CDR3 is 16 residues. The germline gives CDR1 SGHDT, CDR2 YYEEEE. CDR3 region: CASSRSPLDRPYEQYF. The CDR3 bases are TGTGCCAGCAGCCGATCGCCGTTGGACAGGCCCTACGAGCAGTACTTC.

The chain links TRBV12-3 or TRBV12-4 to TRBJ2-6; D unresolved. The CDR3 contains 19 residues. V gave up 3 bases and J gave up 4 bases, with 22 bases separating them. The CDR3 is CASSFSSPHEEKGANVLTF. The DNA of the CDR3 is TGTGCCAGCAGTTTCTCTTCGCCCCACGAGGAGAAGGGGGCCAACGTCCTGACTTTC.

The chain couples TRBV25-1 to TRBJ1-4; D is possibly TRBD1 (6 bases). Trimming cost V 6 bases and J 8 bases, with 16 bases left between them. The CDR3 sequence is 14 residues long. The germline V gene has CDR1 MGHDK and CDR2 SYGVNS. CDR3 loop: CASRGEGGYEKLFF. CDR3 nucleotides: TGTGCCAGCAGAGGCGAAGGGGGTTACGAAAAACTGTTTTTT. Based on the CDR3 plus reference TRBV25-1 and TRBJ1-4, the full variable domain is EADIYQTPRYLVIGTGKKITLECSQTMGHDKMYWYQQDPGMELHLIHYSYGVNSTEKGDLSSESTVSRIRTEHFPLTLESARPSHTSQYLCASRGEGGYEKLFFGSGTQLSVL.

The rearrangement links TRBV28 to TRBJ2-5, with 8 positions matching TRBD2. Germline V gene sequence: CDR1 MDHEN, CDR2 SYDVKM. The CDR3 runs to 16 residues. Losses at the gene ends were 6 bases for V and 3 bases for J; bases not matched to a gene: 12. The CDR3 DNA reads TGTGCCAGCAGACCCAATTTGCGGGAGGATGAAGAGACCCAGTACTTC. As protein: CASRPNLREDEETQYF.

The rearrangement links TRBV10-2 to TRBJ2-5, with D uncertain. Trimming cost V 0 bases and J 3 bases, with 8 bases left between them. The CDR3 runs to 14 residues. The V gene's germline CDR1 is WSHSY and CDR2 SAAADI. The CDR3 sequence: CASSESVSEETQYF. The CDR3 DNA is TGCGCCAGCAGTGAGTCGGTCTCGGAAGAGACCCAGTACTTC.